The present T cell receptor (beta chain) was sequenced within a study of response to subunit inactivated influenza vaccine. Overall study results and limits: A suggestion made by the authors is that each seasonal influenza vaccination recruits few new T cells.

TCRdb passed the RT-PCR reads through MiXCR, listing each CDR3 protein once. The data hold about 780,000 distinct CDR3 sequences, with about 18% observed a single time. Notes on this clonotype: Its antigen remains unknown.

The V segment lost 0 bases and the J segment 1 base; nucleotides outside the gene matches: 9. Germline V CDR1 and CDR2: SGHTA, FQGNSA. The CDR3 has 18 amino acids. This sequence was found in a man aged 45 to 65 who received an inactivated influenza vaccine. Sequenced material: PBMCs from blood, taken 5 days after vaccination. The chain combines TRBV7-2 with TRBJ2-5; 9 bases are a match to TRBD2. The CDR3 region is CASSLAGFGRGGQETQYF. CDR3 in DNA: TGTGCCAGCAGCTTAGCCGGATTTGGGCGGGGGGGCCAAGAGACCCAGTACTTC.